Below are 4 T cell receptor beta chains sequenced from a single sample in a study of CD8 T cells in ankylosing spondylitis. Study results and caveats: Several highly homologous variants made up a TCR beta motif, and this motif appeared characteristic of ankylosing spondylitis blood.

MiXCR was run by TCRdb on the 5' RACE reads, yielding one entry per CDR3 protein. The repertoire holds around 100,000 distinct CDR3 sequences, about 9% seen once, with about 31% in the top ten. Antigens for these TCRs are unknown. Specimen: blood, either unsorted or a sorted T cell fraction (not recorded which). Every receptor here comes from a male donor with ankylosing spondylitis.

In this sample, this clonotype turned up a few times. This chain links TRBV29-1 with TRBJ2-1; 7 nucleotides align to TRBD2. With 7 bases clipped from V and 10 bases from J, the junction kept 7 bases outside the gene matches. This CDR3 contains 11 residues. Germline V gene data show CDR1 as SQVTM and CDR2 as ANQGSEA. The CDR3 DNA sequence: TGCAGCGCGCCGTCAGCGGGGGAGCAGTTCTTC. This codes for CSAPSAGEQFF.

This chain uses TRBV4-2 with TRBJ1-3, with 9 bases that match TRBD1. This CDR3 region has 17 residues. The junction had 11 bases not matched to a gene; V was cut back by 3 bases and J by 5 bases. Germline lookup yields CDR1 LGHNA and CDR2 YNFKEQ. CDR3 nucleotides: TGTGCCAGCAGCCAGGATGAGGGACAGGGATTTCGAAACACCATATATTTT. Translated, it gives CASSQDEGQGFRNTIYF.

V gene TRBV15 combines with J gene TRBJ2-1; perhaps TRBD2 as D (7 bases). V lost 3 bases and J lost 10, with 16 bases in between. Germline lookup yields CDR1 LNHNV and CDR2 YYDKDF (reference sequence). This CDR3 has 14 residues. CDR3 sequence reads: CATSRGGGRGEQFF. In nucleotides, the CDR3 is TGTGCCACCAGCAGGGGAGGAGGGAGGGGGGAGCAGTTCTTC.

This clonotype was recorded many times. The CDR3 loop reads CSTRDRDNTGELFF. In DNA, the CDR3 is TGCAGTACCCGGGACAGAGATAACACCGGGGAGCTGTTTTTT. The J gene is TRBJ2-2, the V gene TRBV20-1; TRBD1 matches 7 bases. The CDR3 contains 14 residues. The trim removed 8 bases at V and 2 bases at J, leaving 8 bases unmatched. The germline V gene encodes CDR1 DFQATT and CDR2 SNEGSKA (reference sequence).